These 25 T cell receptor beta chains originate from one sample sequenced in a study of cytomegalovirus exposure and HLA in healthy donors. The PCR employed 60 Vbeta primers together with 13 Jbeta primers. Produced via immunoSEQ multiplex PCR; TCRdb's table is partial and in-frame only. The sample consists of about 170,000 clones, about 75% of them appearing once. The sequencing sample was made of PBMCs. These receptors all come from a female donor in good health and CMV-seronegative.

J is TRBJ2-3 and V is TRBV29-1; 7 nucleotides agree with TRBD1. Germline V lookup: CDR1 SQVTM, CDR2 ANQGSEA. This CDR3 has 17 residues. V was clipped by 0 bases and J by 1 base; unmatched bases: 10. The CDR3 protein is CSVEDRGQPQGTDTQYF. CDR3 coding DNA: TGCAGCGTTGAAGATAGGGGGCAGCCTCAGGGCACAGATACGCAGTATTTT.

This chain uses TRBV25-1 with TRBJ2-1; 7 bases match TRBD2. Germline CDR1 reads MGHDK; CDR2 reads SYGVNS. The V and J ends lost 6 bases and 8 bases, in that order; junction bases with no gene match: 13. There are 15 residues in the CDR3. As DNA, the CDR3 is TGTGCCAGCAGCTCCCCGGGACTAACAACTGATGAGCAGTTCTTC. Protein sequence: CASSSPGLTTDEQFF.

This clone was detected only a few times. The chain recombines TRBV2 with TRBJ1-6; a possible D gene is TRBD1 (5 bases). Germline loops: CDR1 SNHLY, CDR2 FYNNEI. The germline V and J ends were trimmed by 4 bases and 6 bases, with 10 bases remaining between them. The CDR3 covers 14 residues. The DNA for the CDR3 is TGTGCCAGCAGTGGGGGCAGTCCTAATTCACCCCTCCACTTT. It yields the protein CASSGGSPNSPLHF.

This sequence joins TRBV14 and TRBJ2-3; D uncertain. With 4 bases removed from V and 2 bases from J, the gap between germline ends came to 10 bases. Germline lookup yields CDR1 SGHDN and CDR2 FVKESK. CDR3 size: 14 residues. CDR3 region: CASSPLRSTDTQYF. The CDR3, as DNA: TGTGCCAGCAGCCCCCTTCGGTCCACAGATACGCAGTATTTT.

The genes are TRBV30 and TRBJ1-2; D remains ambiguous. Germline V gives CDR1 GTSNPN, CDR2 SVGIG (reference sequence). This CDR3 spans 12 amino acids. V was clipped by 0 bases and J by 10 bases, with 12 bases between them. The CDR3 sequence is CAWSVLSQDYTF. The CDR3 nucleotides read TGTGCCTGGAGTGTACTCTCGCAAGACTACACCTTC. Full variable domain (outside the CDR3, taken from reference TRBV30 and TRBJ1-2): SQTIHQWPATLVQPVGSPLSLECTVEGTSNPNLYWYRQAAGRGLQLLFYSVGIGQISSEVPQNLSASRPQDRQFILSSKKLLLSDSGFYLCAWSVLSQDYTFGSGTRLTVV.

The gene calls are TRBV19 and TRBJ2-7; 9 bases are shared with TRBD1. With 1 base clipped from V and 6 bases from J, the junction kept 7 bases outside the gene matches. The CDR3 spans 15 residues. CDR1 is LNHDA and CDR2 is SQIVND in the germline V gene (reference sequence). CDR3 bases: TGTGCCAGTAGTATAGGAGGGTCGACAGGGGGCGAGCAGTACTTC. It encodes CASSIGGSTGGEQYF.

There are a few counts of this clone. V and J are TRBV2 and TRBJ2-7; a possible D gene is TRBD2 (6 bases). V was clipped by 6 bases and J by 0 bases, with 21 bases between them. Germline V lookup: CDR1 SNHLY, CDR2 FYNNEI. The length of the CDR3 is 17 residues. The DNA for the CDR3 is TGTGCCAGCAGGGGCCTCTTCGAGCGGGTGCCCTCCTACGAGCAGTACTTC. Residues: CASRGLFERVPSYEQYF.

This CDR3 is CASSLRGSANTGELFF. Written as DNA, the CDR3 is TGCGCCAGCAGCTTAAGGGGCTCCGCGAACACCGGGGAGCTGTTTTTT. The chain carries TRBV5-1 and TRBJ2-2, with D perhaps matching TRBD1 (5 bases). Trimming cost V 2 bases and J 0 bases, with 11 bases left between them. The germline CDR1 and CDR2 sequences are SGHRS and YFSETQ. The CDR3 totals 16 residues.

This chain connects TRBV5-1 to TRBJ2-3; possible D gene TRBD2, 6 bases. CDR1 and CDR2 (germline): SGHRS, YFSETQ. Trimming cost V 0 bases and J 1 base, with 12 bases left between them. This CDR3 has 16 residues. The CDR3 sequence is CASSLGVSGGTDTQYF. The CDR3 coding sequence is TGCGCCAGCAGCTTGGGCGTTAGCGGAGGCACAGATACGCAGTATTTT.

This chain's CDR3 is CASSILLAGNQPQHF. The CDR3 DNA reads as TGTGCCAGTAGTATTCTTTTAGCAGGCAATCAGCCCCAGCATTTT. The chain is built from TRBV19 and TRBJ1-5; D remains ambiguous. This CDR3 has 15 residues. Germline CDR1 is LNHDA and CDR2 is SQIVND (reference sequence). With 3 bases removed from V and 2 bases from J, the gap between germline ends came to 11 bases.

This clone was recorded only once. V and J are TRBV7-3 and TRBJ2-7, with TRBD2 matching 14 bases. The CDR3 contains 18 residues. Germline CDR1 and CDR2: SGHTA and FQGTGA. V dropped 3 bases and J dropped 1; count of bases not matched to a gene: 8. The CDR3 DNA sequence: TGTGCCAGCAGCTTGGGTCCCGGGACTAGCGGGGGATCCTACGAGCAGTACTTC. As protein: CASSLGPGTSGGSYEQYF.

The V call is TRBV7-9, the J call TRBJ1-6, with D possibly TRBD1 on 6 matching bases. Trimming cost V 4 bases and J 6 bases, with 13 bases left between them. Germline CDR1 is SEHNR and CDR2 is FQNEAQ (reference sequence). The CDR3 extends over 15 amino acids. The CDR3 sequence is CASSSGQFTNSPLHF. CDR3 in DNA: TGTGCCAGCAGCTCTGGACAGTTTACTAATTCACCCCTCCACTTT. Full variable domain (remainder filled in from reference TRBV7-9 and TRBJ1-6): DTGVSQNPRHKITKRGQNVTFRCDPISEHNRLYWYRQTLGQGPEFLTYFQNEAQLEKSRLLSDRFSAERPKGSFSTLEIQRTEQGDSAMYLCASSSGQFTNSPLHFGNGTRLTVT.

The V gene is TRBV10-2, the J gene TRBJ2-1, with D unclear. In germline, CDR1 is WSHSY, CDR2 SAAADI. The CDR3 spans 16 residues. V was trimmed by 2 bases and J by 3 bases, leaving 14 bases between them. The CDR3 here is CASSEPYQSFYNEQFF. The CDR3, as DNA: TGCGCCAGCAGTGAGCCGTACCAAAGCTTCTACAATGAGCAGTTCTTC.

The rearrangement uses TRBV27 and TRBJ2-7, with 9 bases matching TRBD2. The length of the CDR3 is 14 residues. Germline CDR1 MNHEY, CDR2 SMNVEV (reference sequence). V was pared by 7 bases and J by 2 bases, with 6 bases of the junction left unmatched. As DNA, the CDR3 is TGTGCCAGCAAGACTAGCGGAGATACCTACGAGCAGTACTTC. It specifies CASKTSGDTYEQYF.

The chain uses TRBV5-1 and TRBJ2-7, with 7 positions matching TRBD1. CDR1 and CDR2 (germline): SGHRS, YFSETQ. The CDR3 spans 12 residues. The trim removed 4 bases at V and 6 bases at J, leaving 4 bases unmatched. Here the CDR3 DNA reads TGCGCCAGCAGCGCGGACAGGTTCGAGCAGTACTTC. Translation: CASSADRFEQYF.

The chain couples TRBV29-1 to TRBJ1-4; 10 bases agree with TRBD1. J gave up 4 bases and V 6 bases, and 2 bases lay outside the gene matches. This CDR3 contains 13 residues. From germline, CDR1 is SQVTM and CDR2 ANQGSEA. CDR3 bases: TGCAGCGTCGGACAGGGGGGTAATGAAAAACTGTTTTTT. Translating it yields CSVGQGGNEKLFF.

The chain employs TRBV30 and TRBJ1-2; no definite D call. Germline CDR1 and CDR2: GTSNPN and SVGIG (reference sequence). The V and J ends lost 0 bases and 6 bases respectively, with 11 bases between them. This CDR3 is 13 amino acids long. This CDR3 is CAWSVLFGDGYTF. The CDR3, as DNA: TGTGCCTGGAGTGTTCTTTTCGGGGATGGCTACACCTTC.

The chain has TRBV6-5 and TRBJ2-1, with 7 bases that match TRBD2. The CDR3 is 16 residues long. CDR1 and CDR2 from the germline V gene are MNHEY and SVGAGI. V lost 1 base to trimming and J lost 0 bases; unmatched junction nucleotides: 3. The DNA for the CDR3 is TGTGCCAGCAGTTACTTGGGCGGGAGCTCCTACAATGAGCAGTTCTTC. Translating it yields CASSYLGGSSYNEQFF.

The CDR3 is CASSLEGWGGPEAFF. CDR3 DNA: TGTGCCAGCAGCTTAGAGGGGTGGGGAGGTCCTGAAGCTTTCTTT. The chain uses TRBV11-2 and TRBJ1-1; D gene uncertain. The CDR3 loop spans 15 amino acids. CDR1 is SGHAT, CDR2 FQNNGV, per germline. V shed 0 bases and J shed 6 bases, with 14 bases lying between them.

This clone came up once. The rearrangement links TRBV7-9 to TRBJ2-7, with a possible D match to TRBD2 (6 bases). The CDR3 extends over 14 amino acids. Germline loops: CDR1 SEHNR, CDR2 FQNEAQ (reference sequence). V lost 1 base and J 1 base, leaving 8 bases between the germline ends. The CDR3, as DNA: TGTGCCAGCAGCTTAGGGGCGGGGTCCTACGAGCAGTACTTC. It is translated as CASSLGAGSYEQYF.

This chain uses TRBV5-6 with TRBJ1-2; D unclear. The CDR3 is made up of 14 amino acids. Germline loops: CDR1 SGHDT, CDR2 YYEEEE. V was trimmed by 0 bases and J by 4 bases, leaving 10 bases between them. Here the CDR3 reads CASSLARSGYGYTF. As DNA, the CDR3 is TGTGCCAGCAGCTTGGCCAGGTCCGGCTATGGCTACACCTTC.

The rearrangement links TRBV6-1 to TRBJ2-7; D uncertain. Trimming took 4 bases from V and 2 from J, leaving 6 bases between them. CDR1 is MNHNS and CDR2 is SASEGT in the germline V gene. CDR3 length equals 12 residues. The CDR3 region is CASSVQTYEQYF. CDR3 DNA sequence: TGTGCCAGCAGTGTACAGACCTACGAGCAGTACTTC.

The chain recombines TRBV6-5 with TRBJ1-6; D is uncertain. CDR3 length: 14 amino acids. Germline values: CDR1 MNHEY, CDR2 SVGAGI. The V gene lost 6 bases and the J gene lost 8 bases, with 14 bases spanning the gap. CDR3 nucleotides: TGTGCCAGCAGACTCGAGGCGAGGGATTCACCCCTCCACTTT. Translated, it gives CASRLEARDSPLHF.

This rearrangement joins TRBV9 to TRBJ1-1, with D possibly matching TRBD1 (5 bases). Trimming took off 0 bases at V and 5 bases at J, with 11 bases between the two ends. This CDR3 is built from 14 residues. CDR1 is SGDLS, CDR2 YYNGEE, per germline. CDR3 bases: TGTGCCAGCAGCGTAGAAGGTAGGGGTACTGAAGCTTTCTTT. It specifies CASSVEGRGTEAFF.

This rearrangement joins TRBV5-1 to TRBJ2-3; 7 nucleotides align to TRBD2. The CDR3 covers 16 residues. CDR1 is SGHRS and CDR2 is YFSETQ in the germline V gene. V gave up 3 bases and J gave up 2 bases; unmatched junction bases: 9. The CDR3 DNA reads as TGCGCCAGCAGCTCTCTCGAAAGCGGGACCACAGATACGCAGTATTTT. This codes for CASSSLESGTTDTQYF.